These 30 T cell receptor beta chains share one sample of origin, sequenced in a study of spatial heterogeneity in lung cancer. A single record per CDR3 protein comes from TCRdb applying MiXCR to the 5' RACE reads. Among nearly 5,000 distinct CDR3 sequences listed, about an eighth were seen once. Study outcomes and limitations: Expanded alpha and beta TCR counts within tumors tracked tumor mutation counts.

For these receptors, no antigen is known. Indicated time point: sample taken at primary tumor resection. The sequencing used lung tumor tissue, collected at surgery. The receptors derive from a female donor with early-stage non-small cell lung cancer.

This clonotype occurred many times. This chain connects TRBV6-6 to TRBJ1-5, with D maybe TRBD1 (5 bases). CDR3 length: 13 amino acids. Trimming took off 3 bases at V and 6 bases at J, with 9 bases between the two ends. Germline lookup yields CDR1 MNHNY and CDR2 SVGAGI (reference sequence). The CDR3 is CASSYGTSQPQHF. As DNA, the CDR3 is TGTGCCAGCAGTTATGGGACTAGTCAGCCCCAGCATTTT.

This clonotype was picked up many times. J is TRBJ2-6 and V is TRBV14; perhaps TRBD1 as D (5 bases). The germline V gene has CDR1 SGHDN and CDR2 FVKESK. The CDR3 extends over 13 amino acids. With 0 bases removed from V and 12 bases from J, the gap between germline ends came to 9 bases. Here the CDR3 DNA reads TGTGCCAGCAGCCAAGAAGGGGCAGTCGTCCTGACTTTC. As protein: CASSQEGAVVLTF.

This clonotype was detected ten times or more. The CDR3 here is CASSPELQGRRGYTF. The DNA of the CDR3 is TGTGCCAGCAGCCCGGAGCTTCAGGGGCGTCGGGGCTACACCTTC. The chain has TRBV3-1 and TRBJ1-2, with D perhaps matching TRBD1 (6 bases). This CDR3 contains 15 residues. In germline, CDR1 is LGHDT, CDR2 YNNKEL (reference sequence). Trimming took 4 bases from V and 8 from J, leaving 20 bases between them.

This clonotype is medium-sized. The V call is TRBV14, the J call TRBJ2-6; TRBD1 aligns across 12 bases. Germline V gene lookup returns CDR1 SGHDN and CDR2 FVKESK. The CDR3 has 18 amino acids. The V gene end was trimmed by 0 bases and the J gene end by 4 bases; junction bases not matched to a gene: 4. This chain's CDR3 is CASSQEGQGAPGANVLTF. DNA of the CDR3: TGTGCCAGCAGCCAAGAGGGACAGGGGGCGCCCGGGGCCAACGTCCTGACTTTC.

This chain connects TRBV7-9 to TRBJ1-6; possibly TRBD1 for D (5 bases). The CDR3 sequence is 12 residues long. CDR1 is SEHNR, CDR2 FQNEAQ, per germline (reference sequence). V dropped 5 bases and J dropped 13 bases, with 12 bases sitting between them. CDR3 coding DNA: TGTGCCAGCAGCCCCGGGGGGGTGCCCCTCCACTTT. It codes for CASSPGGVPLHF.

Details on this clonotype: A much larger clone is a single base away; this may be a read error. The chain joins TRBV7-9 to TRBJ1-5; 8 nucleotides line up with TRBD1. The CDR3 is 17 residues long. Germline loops: CDR1 SEHNR, CDR2 FQNEAQ (reference sequence). In nucleotides, the CDR3 is TGTGCCAGCAGCTTATGCCCCGGACAGGGAATTTGTCGGCCCCGGCATTTT. Its translation is CASSLCPGQGICRPRHF. Using reference TRBV7-9 and TRBJ1-5 for the parts outside the CDR3, the full variable domain is DTGVSQNPRHKITKRGQNVTFRCDPISEHNRLYWYRQTLGQGPEFLTYFQNEAQLEKSRLLSDRFSAERPKGSFSTLEIQRTEQGDSAMYLCASSLCPGQGICRPRHFGDGTRLSIL.

This clonotype is classed as medium-sized. This chain joins TRBV6-2 or TRBV6-3 and TRBJ1-1, with D perhaps TRBD1 (5 bases). The V end lost 0 bases, the J end lost 5 bases, and 10 bases lay between the germline ends. The CDR3 contains 14 residues. Germline CDR1 and CDR2: MNHEY and SVGEGT. CDR3 nucleotide sequence: TGTGCCAGCAGTTACTCCAGGGTCCGGACTGAAGCTTTCTTT. It yields the protein CASSYSRVRTEAFF.

By sample share, this clonotype is medium-sized. The chain combines TRBV7-9 with TRBJ1-5; 8 bases match TRBD1. CDR1 and CDR2 (germline): SEHNR, FQNEAQ (reference sequence). The length of the CDR3 is 17 residues. The trim removed 2 bases at V and 6 bases at J, leaving 12 bases unmatched. This chain's CDR3 is CASSLCPGQGICQPQHF. The CDR3, as DNA: TGTGCCAGCAGCTTATGCCCCGGACAGGGAATTTGTCAGCCCCAGCATTTT.

This clonotype appeared many times. The rearrangement links TRBV12-3 or TRBV12-4 to TRBJ1-5; the D gene is possibly TRBD1 (6 bases). Deletions cut 4 bases from V and 4 bases from J, with 11 bases between. The CDR3 has 14 residues. This CDR3 is CASSSGVGNQPQHF. The CDR3 nucleotides are TGTGCCAGCAGTTCAGGGGTCGGTAATCAGCCCCAGCATTTT.

By share, this clonotype counts as medium-sized. The rearrangement links TRBV7-9 to TRBJ1-1; tentatively, D is TRBD1 (6 bases). Trimming pared 4 bases from V and 0 bases from J, leaving 12 bases between. CDR3 length: 15 amino acids. CDR1 is SEHNR and CDR2 is FQNEAQ in the germline V gene (reference sequence). The CDR3 spells CASSSDRGLNTEAFF. CDR3 sequence (DNA): TGTGCCAGCAGCTCGGACAGAGGGTTGAACACTGAAGCTTTCTTT.

This clonotype came up many times. This sequence joins TRBV20-1 and TRBJ2-1; D might be TRBD1 (5 bases). From germline, CDR1 is DFQATT and CDR2 SNEGSKA (reference sequence). CDR3 size: 14 residues. V lost 5 bases and J lost 5, with 16 bases in between. CDR3 in DNA: TGCAGTGCTTATCCCACAGGACGGAACAATGAGCAGTTCTTC. Its translation: CSAYPTGRNNEQFF.

This clonotype is termed medium-sized. This chain connects TRBV7-9 to TRBJ2-3; D gene ambiguous. Germline V gene sequence: CDR1 SEHNR, CDR2 FQNEAQ (reference sequence). Between the trimmed V and J ends, which lost 0 bases and 0 bases, there was a span of 10 bases. This CDR3 spans 16 amino acids. The CDR3 DNA reads TGTGCCAGCAGCTTAGCCGGCGGATCTAGCACAGATACGCAGTATTTT. Translating it yields CASSLAGGSSTDTQYF.

This clonotype has at least ten counts. The chain has TRBV9 and TRBJ1-6, with TRBD1 as a possible D gene (5 bases). The CDR3 is made up of 14 amino acids. Germline CDR1 SGDLS, CDR2 YYNGEE. V was trimmed by 6 bases and J by 5 bases, leaving 12 bases between them. The CDR3 sequence is CASTRQGDNSPLHF. CDR3 DNA: TGTGCCAGCACCAGGCAGGGAGATAATTCACCCCTCCACTTT.

This clonotype qualifies as medium-sized. This chain uses TRBV12-3 or TRBV12-4 with TRBJ1-3, with D unclear. This CDR3 region has 15 residues. The germline V and J ends were trimmed by 2 bases and 0 bases, with 8 bases remaining between them. This CDR3 is CASSLLMNSGNTIYF. The CDR3 DNA follows: TGTGCCAGCAGTTTATTGATGAACTCTGGAAACACCATATATTTT.

In this sample, this clonotype is medium-sized (0.01 to 0.1%). The chain is built from TRBV20-1 and TRBJ2-7; 11 bases are shared with TRBD1. The CDR3 has 15 amino acids. Germline lookup yields CDR1 DFQATT and CDR2 SNEGSKA (reference sequence). Germline trimming cut 3 bases from V and 5 bases from J; bases unmatched to any gene: 9. The CDR3 nucleotides read TGCAGTGCTAGGTCCCGGGACAGGGGGGGCCACGAGCAGTACTTC. This codes for CSARSRDRGGHEQYF.

This clonotype was observed at least ten times. This chain uses TRBV20-1 with TRBJ2-1, with D perhaps TRBD2 (6 bases). CDR1 is DFQATT and CDR2 is SNEGSKA in the germline V gene (reference sequence). Trimming took off 0 bases at V and 12 bases at J, with 15 bases between the two ends. The CDR3 runs 13 residues. CDR3: CSARDTGRLVQFF. CDR3 coding DNA: TGCAGTGCTAGAGATACGGGGAGACTAGTGCAGTTCTTC.

This clonotype came up a few times. The chain employs TRBV29-1 and TRBJ2-7, with D possibly being TRBD2 (5 bases). Germline loops: CDR1 SQVTM, CDR2 ANQGSEA. The CDR3 length is 12 residues. V lost 4 bases to trimming and J lost 0 bases, with 7 bases between them. In DNA form, the CDR3 reads TGCAGCGTTGGACGGGGCTCCTACGAGCAGTACTTC. Its protein product is CSVGRGSYEQYF.

This clonotype appeared many times. The CDR3 sequence is CASSVPRSGPETQYF. The CDR3 DNA reads TGTGCCAGCAGTGTTCCCCGAAGTGGCCCAGAGACCCAGTACTTC. The V call is TRBV2, the J call TRBJ2-5; no reliable D call. The CDR3 runs 15 residues. Germline V gene sequence: CDR1 SNHLY, CDR2 FYNNEI. The V end lost 4 bases, the J end lost 4 bases, and 16 bases lay between the germline ends.

This clonotype counts as medium-sized. The rearrangement links TRBV7-9 to TRBJ2-3; D call uncertain. The germline V gene encodes CDR1 SEHNR and CDR2 FQNEAQ (reference sequence). V was pared by 5 bases and J by 4 bases, with 10 bases between. This CDR3 region has 13 residues. CDR3 loop: CASSPGWADTQYF. The CDR3 DNA sequence: TGTGCCAGCAGCCCCGGCTGGGCAGATACGCAGTATTTT.

By sample fraction, this clonotype is medium-sized. The chain uses TRBV28 and TRBJ1-5; D gene uncertain. V was cut by 2 bases and J by 2 bases, with 10 bases left in between. The CDR3 has 15 residues. Per the germline V gene, CDR1 is MDHEN and CDR2 is SYDVKM. The CDR3 sequence is CASSLSLAGNQPQHF. CDR3 bases: TGTGCCAGCAGTTTAAGTTTGGCCGGCAATCAGCCCCAGCATTTT.

The chain has TRBV7-3 and TRBJ2-3; D not resolved. Germline-derived CDR1 and CDR2 are SGHTA and FQGTGA. Trimming stripped 5 bases from V and 6 bases from J, with 15 bases between. The CDR3 runs to 14 residues. CDR3 in amino acids: CASSASPARDTQYF. CDR3 sequence (DNA): TGTGCCAGCAGCGCTTCCCCAGCGCGGGATACGCAGTATTTT.

The V call is TRBV5-1, the J call TRBJ2-5; D is uncertain. This CDR3 region has 15 residues. Germline-derived CDR1 and CDR2 are SGHRS and YFSETQ. Trimming stripped 0 bases from V and 4 bases from J, with 13 bases between. CDR3 amino acids: CASSLAGRPGETQYF. The CDR3 DNA reads TGCGCCAGCAGCTTGGCCGGTAGACCGGGAGAGACCCAGTACTTC.

In its sample, this clonotype is large. The chain has TRBV6-6 and TRBJ2-2; D gene uncertain. This CDR3 is built from 14 residues. V shed 2 bases and J shed 8 bases, with 12 bases lying between them. Germline values: CDR1 MNHNY, CDR2 SVGAGI (reference sequence). The CDR3 loop is CASSYDSMGGELFF. In nucleotides, the CDR3 is TGTGCCAGCAGTTACGACTCTATGGGAGGGGAGCTGTTTTTT.

The rearrangement uses TRBV7-2 and TRBJ2-3; D uncertain. CDR3 length: 12 amino acids. Trimming left V 5 bases short and J 12 bases short, with 15 bases between. CDR1 is SGHTA and CDR2 is FQGNSA in the germline V gene. The CDR3 reads CASSRDPPLQYF. The CDR3 coding sequence is TGTGCCAGCAGCCGCGACCCGCCGCTCCAGTATTTT.

At least ten counts were recorded for this clonotype. The V call is TRBV2, the J call TRBJ1-6, with D possibly TRBD1 on 5 matching bases. The germline CDR1 and CDR2 sequences are SNHLY and FYNNEI. V was clipped by 8 bases and J by 8 bases, with 19 bases between them. The CDR3 is 15 amino acids. CDR3 protein: CASRSNVGVDSPLHF. The CDR3 bases are TGTGCCAGCCGGTCTAATGTGGGGGTTGATTCACCCCTCCACTTT.

This clonotype was seen many times. CDR3 amino acids: CASSQDRFTGGLPSTDTQYF. CDR3 in DNA: TGTGCCAGCAGCCAAGATCGGTTTACGGGGGGCCTTCCTAGCACAGATACGCAGTATTTT. The chain uses TRBV4-2 and TRBJ2-3, with D possibly matching TRBD2 (7 bases). Trimming cost V 0 bases and J 0 bases, with 22 bases left between them. The CDR3 length is 20 residues. Germline V gives CDR1 LGHNA, CDR2 YNFKEQ.

In its sample, this clonotype is medium-sized. The chain employs TRBV7-9 and TRBJ2-5; no reliable D call. Germline V lookup: CDR1 SEHNR, CDR2 FQNEAQ (reference sequence). The V gene lost 2 bases and the J gene lost 5 bases, with 3 bases spanning the gap. The CDR3 loop spans 11 amino acids. The CDR3 DNA reads as TGTGCCAGCAGCTTAATGGAGACCCAGTACTTC. Residues: CASSLMETQYF. Complete variable domain (other parts from reference TRBV7-9 and TRBJ2-5): DTGVSQNPRHKITKRGQNVTFRCDPISEHNRLYWYRQTLGQGPEFLTYFQNEAQLEKSRLLSDRFSAERPKGSFSTLEIQRTEQGDSAMYLCASSLMETQYFGPGTRLLVL.

In its sample, this clonotype is medium-sized. The rearrangement joins TRBV10-3 to TRBJ2-1; TRBD2 matches at 12 bases. V lost 3 bases, J lost 6 bases, and 6 bases stayed unmatched. Germline assignment: CDR1 ENHRY and CDR2 SYGVKD. CDR3 size: 16 residues. CDR3 loop: CAISEDRLAGVNEQFF. CDR3 DNA sequence: TGTGCCATCAGTGAAGATCGACTAGCGGGGGTCAATGAGCAGTTCTTC.

This clonotype ranks as medium-sized. The chain links TRBV25-1 to TRBJ1-1; the D gene is possibly TRBD1 (5 bases). The CDR3 is 12 amino acids. Trimming took 7 bases from V and 4 from J, leaving 10 bases between them. Per germline, CDR1 MGHDK and CDR2 SYGVNS. The CDR3 here is CASNGGGTEAFF. The CDR3 DNA sequence: TGTGCCAGCAATGGGGGTGGCACTGAAGCTTTCTTT.

This clonotype is termed medium-sized. The J gene is TRBJ2-7, the V gene TRBV5-4; 7 bases align to TRBD2. The ends lost 6 bases at V and 5 bases at J; junction bases unmatched: 11. This CDR3 has 14 amino acids. The germline gives CDR1 SGHNT, CDR2 YYREEE (reference sequence). The CDR3 here is CASTLGGMGNEQYF. The CDR3 DNA sequence: TGTGCCAGCACCCTGGGGGGGATGGGAAACGAGCAGTACTTC.